Reported below is one T cell receptor beta chain. Its antigen is unknown. A read error may produce the germline difference seen at one junction end. Germline V lookup: CDR1 MNHNY, CDR2 SVGAGI (reference sequence). The CDR3 spans 13 residues. This sample stems from a study of cytomegalovirus exposure and HLA in healthy donors. General observations from the study: DRB1 showed the most TCR associations and HLA-C the fewest in a later analysis, as rates varied by HLA locus. It was reported in a later analysis that an Asian-associated ancestry cluster showed fewer N-insertions than the approximately 670-donor mean. CMV serostatus alone was available as immune exposure information.

The PCR had 60 Vbeta and 13 Jbeta primers. In the authors' workflow: A later analysis counted approximately 80 million unique TCR beta chains, about 10 million shared. Generated by immunoSEQ multiplex PCR, the TCRdb table keeps only in-frame clones and is missing some. The DNA was the basis for D and trimming; V, J and clone size are from that table. The table has 110,000 or so clones, around four fifths seen once. This TCR derives from a man in his forties in good health and CMV-seronegative. Sequencing was done on a sample of PBMCs. V is TRBV6-6 and J is TRBJ2-7, with D possibly being TRBD2 (6 bases). The CDR3 region is CASTVAASSEQYF. The CDR3, as DNA: TGTGCCAGCACCGTAGCGGCCTCCTCCGAGCAGTACTTC.